This is a list of T cell receptor beta chains from one sample in a study of monozygotic twins with inflammatory bowel disease. No DNA is given; TCRdb re-called the 5' RACE reads and lists each CDR3 protein once. The listing records over 110,000 distinct CDR3 sequences. Sequenced sample: blood. The receptors derive from a human donor with ulcerative colitis or Crohn's disease, or a healthy co-twin of an affected twin (not recorded which). The CDR3 runs from the conserved cysteine through the conserved F or W.

CDR3aa: CASRIFGPYEQYF; v_gene: TRBV5-6; j_gene: TRBJ2-7
CDR3aa: CAISREFTDTQYF; v_gene: TRBV10-3; j_gene: TRBJ2-3
CDR3aa: CATSTILGQGGNEQFF; v_gene: TRBV15; j_gene: TRBJ2-1
CDR3aa: CASSFLQRNYGYTF; v_gene: TRBV5-4; j_gene: TRBJ1-2
CDR3aa: CASSPFGGASPLHF; v_gene: TRBV7-2; j_gene: TRBJ1-6
CDR3aa: CASSSPGQGNYGYTF; v_gene: TRBV7-8; j_gene: TRBJ1-2
CDR3aa: CASSHPHGRGRRTDTQYF; v_gene: TRBV4-1; j_gene: TRBJ2-3
CDR3aa: CASNSGTSGNTGELFF; v_gene: TRBV5-1; j_gene: TRBJ2-2
CDR3aa: CSVGLGTGIAKNIQYF; v_gene: TRBV29-1; j_gene: TRBJ2-4
CDR3aa: CATSRGTGYYNEQFF; v_gene: TRBV15; j_gene: TRBJ2-1
CDR3aa: CASGSSRGASPPHYGYTF; v_gene: TRBV12-5; j_gene: TRBJ1-2
CDR3aa: CASSPLARGNQPQHF; v_gene: TRBV18; j_gene: TRBJ1-5
CDR3aa: CASKDRGDREPQHF; v_gene: TRBV27; j_gene: TRBJ1-5
CDR3aa: CASSLRQSSYNEQFF; v_gene: TRBV18; j_gene: TRBJ2-1
CDR3aa: CASSPPSGTGGTLNEQFF; v_gene: TRBV18; j_gene: TRBJ2-1
CDR3aa: CASRKGQGSNYGYTF; v_gene: TRBV7-2; j_gene: TRBJ1-2
CDR3aa: CASSLAALANTGELFF; v_gene: TRBV5-1; j_gene: TRBJ2-2
CDR3aa: CASSLGTGGFGTEAFF; v_gene: TRBV7-6; j_gene: TRBJ1-1
CDR3aa: CSARDRVGSANTEAFF; v_gene: TRBV20-1; j_gene: TRBJ1-1
CDR3aa: CASSLLLDEQYF; v_gene: TRBV5-1; j_gene: TRBJ2-7
CDR3aa: CASSWGSGGAWNEQFF; v_gene: TRBV6-2/TRBV6-3; j_gene: TRBJ2-1
CDR3aa: CASRPPGGYSNQPQHF; v_gene: TRBV27; j_gene: TRBJ1-5
CDR3aa: CASSFGGSGANVLTF; v_gene: TRBV5-1; j_gene: TRBJ2-6
CDR3aa: CASASRGPEAFF; v_gene: TRBV12-3/TRBV12-4; j_gene: TRBJ1-1
CDR3aa: CASSFPQETQYF; v_gene: TRBV5-1; j_gene: TRBJ2-5
CDR3aa: CASSLSSQGPGNTIYF; v_gene: TRBV5-1; j_gene: TRBJ1-3
CDR3aa: CASSTFLIRVRNEQFF; v_gene: TRBV28; j_gene: TRBJ2-1
CDR3aa: CSAWEGAKQPQHF; v_gene: TRBV20-1; j_gene: TRBJ1-5
CDR3aa: CSAPGTGPYEQYF; v_gene: TRBV20-1; j_gene: TRBJ2-7
CDR3aa: CASRQSRSVQNTEAFF; v_gene: TRBV7-2; j_gene: TRBJ1-1
CDR3aa: CASSLASRTPEKLFF; v_gene: TRBV5-1; j_gene: TRBJ1-4
CDR3aa: CASSSPGTSYNSPLHF; v_gene: TRBV6-5; j_gene: TRBJ1-6
CDR3aa: CASGSSGNTIYF; v_gene: TRBV25-1; j_gene: TRBJ1-3
CDR3aa: CASSVRGPSMSMMEQFF; v_gene: TRBV5-1; j_gene: TRBJ2-1
CDR3aa: CSARGQGGLNQPQHF; v_gene: TRBV20-1; j_gene: TRBJ1-5
CDR3aa: CSARGPGQGQGYTF; v_gene: TRBV20-1; j_gene: TRBJ1-2
CDR3aa: CASRGGNGANVLTF; v_gene: TRBV27; j_gene: TRBJ2-6
CDR3aa: CASSLDGGRNQPQHF; v_gene: TRBV7-9; j_gene: TRBJ1-5
CDR3aa: CSAHLIARADTQYF; v_gene: TRBV20-1; j_gene: TRBJ2-3
CDR3aa: CASPSADRARGNTIYF; v_gene: TRBV5-1; j_gene: TRBJ1-3
CDR3aa: CSASRFRAYDSYEQYF; v_gene: TRBV20-1; j_gene: TRBJ2-7
CDR3aa: CASTRQPTGLSSYNEQFF; v_gene: TRBV5-1; j_gene: TRBJ2-1
CDR3aa: CASSQPGQGSNQPQHF; v_gene: TRBV4-1; j_gene: TRBJ1-5
CDR3aa: CASSLRVQETQYF; v_gene: TRBV7-9; j_gene: TRBJ2-5
CDR3aa: CASSLGFGLAGGNNEQFF; v_gene: TRBV11-2; j_gene: TRBJ2-1
CDR3aa: CASSPAGQMNTEAFF; v_gene: TRBV6-2/TRBV6-3; j_gene: TRBJ1-1
CDR3aa: CASSRMGLSPLNYNEQFF; v_gene: TRBV7-6; j_gene: TRBJ2-1
CDR3aa: CSARDWVTGSYEQFF; v_gene: TRBV20-1; j_gene: TRBJ2-1
CDR3aa: CASSPFRAGSNIQYF; v_gene: TRBV14; j_gene: TRBJ2-4
CDR3aa: CASSHRPITDEQFF; v_gene: TRBV3-1; j_gene: TRBJ2-1
CDR3aa: CSARAGQFNTEAFF; v_gene: TRBV20-1; j_gene: TRBJ1-1
CDR3aa: CSARDRGRDADTQYF; v_gene: TRBV20-1; j_gene: TRBJ2-3
CDR3aa: CASSQVGLAGRETQYF; v_gene: TRBV4-2; j_gene: TRBJ2-5
CDR3aa: CSASGDGGDHGDTQYF; v_gene: TRBV20-1; j_gene: TRBJ2-5
CDR3aa: CSARVPVAGGPNEQFF; v_gene: TRBV20-1; j_gene: TRBJ2-1
CDR3aa: CASSIGQGAYNEQFF; v_gene: TRBV19; j_gene: TRBJ2-1
CDR3aa: CAWSVSMTGELFF; v_gene: TRBV30; j_gene: TRBJ2-2
CDR3aa: CSGLQAYNQPQHF; v_gene: TRBV20-1; j_gene: TRBJ1-5
CDR3aa: CSATGTGGFGVGELFF; v_gene: TRBV29-1; j_gene: TRBJ2-2
CDR3aa: CASSFRAQGDRGETDTQYF; v_gene: TRBV27; j_gene: TRBJ2-3